What follows are 20 T cell receptor beta chains derived from one specimen sequenced in a study of blood T cell repertoires in COVID-19. TCRdb's table, derived via immunoSEQ multiplex PCR, lists solely in-frame clones and lacks some. The sample carries about 480,000 clones, roughly nine tenths recorded once. Sequences were obtained from PBMCs or T cells enriched from blood (not recorded which). The receptors derive from a woman aged 18-29 years with acute COVID-19.

This chain links TRBV23-1 with TRBJ2-2, with TRBD2 identical over 15 bases. TRBV23-1 is known as an ORF, though its function is uncertain. Germline trimming cut 0 bases from V and 1 base from J; bases unmatched to any gene: 15. This CDR3 is 23 amino acids long. The CDR3 nucleotides are TGCGCCAGCAGTCAATCGGAGGACAGGGTGGGGACTAGCGGGAGGATGAACACCGGGGAGCTGTTTTTT. It yields the protein CASSQSEDRVGTSGRMNTGELFF.

This chain uses TRBV16 with TRBJ1-5, with TRBD1 matching 7 bases. Germline CDR1 KGHSY, CDR2 FQNENV. The CDR3 extends over 15 amino acids. Trimming took 3 bases from V and 0 from J; bases not matched to a gene: 2. The CDR3 protein is CASSQSGGSNQPQHF. CDR3 coding DNA: TGTGCCAGCAGCCAGTCAGGGGGTAGCAATCAGCCCCAGCATTTT.

The genes are TRBV30 and TRBJ2-1; 9 positions match TRBD2. In germline, CDR1 is GTSNPN, CDR2 SVGIG (reference sequence). The V and J ends lost 0 bases and 4 bases, in that order; junction bases with no gene match: 4. This CDR3 has 15 amino acids. The CDR3, as DNA: TGTGCCTGGAGTGTGAGGACTAGCGCTTACAATGAGCAGTTCTTC. Translated, it gives CAWSVRTSAYNEQFF.

A few counts support this clone. The CDR3 loop is CASSQDGGQGTSPLHF. CDR3 DNA sequence: TGCGCCAGCAGCCAAGACGGTGGACAGGGAACTTCACCCCTCCACTTT. V is TRBV4-3 and J is TRBJ1-6, with 8 bases that match TRBD1. This CDR3 has 16 amino acids. Germline values: CDR1 LGHNA, CDR2 YSLEER. V trimming: 0 bases; J trimming: 9 bases; junction bases outside the gene matches: 7.

This chain joins TRBV4-3 and TRBJ2-7; TRBD1 matches 8 bases. Germline trimming cut 0 bases from V and 4 bases from J; bases unmatched to any gene: 8. Germline V gene sequence: CDR1 LGHNA, CDR2 YSLEER. The CDR3 is made up of 16 amino acids. DNA for the CDR3: TGCGCCAGCAGCCAAGATAGGGCAGGGGGCTTGTACGAGCAGTACTTC. This codes for CASSQDRAGGLYEQYF.

V is TRBV7-3 and J is TRBJ2-1; D may be TRBD1 (6 bases). CDR1 SGHTA and CDR2 FQGTGA come from the germline V gene. Trimming stripped 1 base from V and 2 bases from J, with 9 bases between. This CDR3 comprises 15 residues. DNA for the CDR3: TGTGCCAGCAGCTTAAAGGGGGTCACCTACAATGAGCAGTTCTTC. This translates into CASSLKGVTYNEQFF.

The J gene is TRBJ2-2, the V gene TRBV12-5; weak D call: TRBD2 (6 bases). V was clipped by 0 bases and J by 7 bases, with 9 bases between them. This CDR3 is built from 14 residues. CDR1 is LGHNT and CDR2 is FRNRAP in the germline V gene. The DNA for the CDR3 is TGTGCTAGTGGTTTGGTACTAGCCGGCGGGGAGCTGTTTTTT. This codes for CASGLVLAGGELFF.

The rearrangement uses TRBV5-1 and TRBJ2-1; weak D call: TRBD1 (5 bases). V was clipped by 2 bases and J by 6 bases, with 12 bases between them. This CDR3 is 14 amino acids long. Germline CDR1 SGHRS, CDR2 YFSETQ. CDR3 residues: CASSFRDRFNEQFF. The DNA for the CDR3 is TGCGCCAGCAGCTTCCGCGACAGATTCAATGAGCAGTTCTTC.

The chain recombines TRBV27 with TRBJ2-7, with 11 bases identical to TRBD2. The CDR3 runs to 14 residues. The germline V gene has CDR1 MNHEY and CDR2 SMNVEV (reference sequence). J lost 6 bases, V lost 5 bases, and 6 bases had no gene match. CDR3 loop: CASSTTGTSGEQYF. CDR3 DNA sequence: TGTGCCAGCAGTACGACCGGGACTAGCGGCGAGCAGTACTTC.

The gene calls are TRBV6-2 or TRBV6-3 and TRBJ2-1, with no clear D. V lost 0 bases and J 1 base, leaving 25 bases between the germline ends. This CDR3 region has 21 residues. Germline CDR1 and CDR2: MNHEY and SVGEGT. The CDR3 DNA follows: TGTGCCAGCAGTTACTCGGCCTACCGAATTCCTGGGCTAAGTTCCTACAATGAGCAGTTCTTC. The encoded protein is CASSYSAYRIPGLSSYNEQFF.

V is TRBV30 and J is TRBJ1-5; D is perhaps TRBD1 (5 bases). CDR3 length: 14 amino acids. V was pared by 2 bases and J by 3 bases, with 11 bases between. Looked up from germline, CDR1 is GTSNPN and CDR2 is SVGIG (reference sequence). In nucleotides, the CDR3 is TGTGCCTGGAGTACCGACAGTATCAATCAGCCCCAGCATTTT. The encoded protein is CAWSTDSINQPQHF.

The gene calls are TRBV7-9 and TRBJ2-1; possibly TRBD1 for D (5 bases). CDR3 size: 15 residues. The V end lost 1 base, the J end lost 9 bases, and 16 bases lay between the germline ends. Germline CDR1 SEHNR, CDR2 FQNEAQ (reference sequence). The CDR3 here is CASSLVMGQGTEQFF. The DNA of the CDR3 is TGTGCCAGCAGCTTAGTAATGGGGCAGGGTACTGAGCAGTTCTTC.

V usage is TRBV28 and J usage is TRBJ2-2, with 10 bases aligning to TRBD2. Germline CDR1 MDHEN, CDR2 SYDVKM. CDR3 length: 15 residues. With V trimmed by 5 bases and J by 3 bases, 3 bases remained unmatched. CDR3 protein: CASSLLAGDTGELFF. The DNA of the CDR3 is TGTGCCAGCAGTCTCCTAGCGGGGGACACCGGGGAGCTGTTTTTT.

The chain is built from TRBV7-9 and TRBJ1-2, with TRBD1 identical over 7 bases. The CDR3 sequence is 16 residues long. Germline CDR1 and CDR2: SEHNR and FQNEAQ (reference sequence). The J segment lost 4 bases and the V segment lost 4 bases, leaving 12 bases of the junction unmatched. The CDR3 region is CASSSISDRWSYGYTF. The CDR3 DNA is TGTGCCAGCAGCTCGATCTCGGACAGGTGGAGCTATGGCTACACCTTC.

The chain joins TRBV29-1 to TRBJ2-7, with TRBD2 matching 16 bases. Trimming cost V 4 bases and J 3 bases; bases outside gene matches: 15. CDR3 size: 19 residues. Germline CDR1 is SQVTM and CDR2 is ANQGSEA. This CDR3 reads CSVGGLAGGPSIKNYEQYF. For the CDR3, the DNA is TGCAGCGTTGGGGGACTAGCGGGAGGGCCCTCGATTAAGAACTACGAGCAGTACTTC.

This rearrangement joins TRBV19 to TRBJ1-2; D call uncertain. V was cut by 5 bases and J by 3 bases, with 7 bases left in between. This CDR3 comprises 12 residues. From germline, CDR1 is LNHDA and CDR2 SQIVND (reference sequence). The CDR3: CASSPSDYGYTF. For the CDR3, the DNA is TGTGCCAGTAGTCCCTCGGACTATGGCTACACCTTC.

The genes are TRBV9 and TRBJ2-3; the match to TRBD2 covers 8 bases. Trimming cost V 6 bases and J 2 bases; bases outside gene matches: 5. The CDR3 consists of 14 residues. The germline V gene has CDR1 SGDLS and CDR2 YYNGEE. The CDR3 nucleotides read TGTGCCAGCAAGGCGGGAGGCATCACAGATACGCAGTATTTT. This sequence encodes CASKAGGITDTQYF.

CDR3 nucleotides: TGTGCCAGCAGCCAAAGACAGGCAGGTGAAGCTTTCTTT. Residues: CASSQRQAGEAFF. The chain links TRBV14 to TRBJ1-1; tentatively, D is TRBD1 (6 bases). Trimming removed 2 bases at V and 7 bases at J, with 11 bases between. The CDR3 loop spans 13 amino acids. Germline values: CDR1 SGHDN, CDR2 FVKESK.

The V and J genes are TRBV2 and TRBJ1-4, with 7 nucleotides matching TRBD1. The CDR3 length is 13 residues. J lost 5 bases, V lost 5 bases, and 2 bases had no gene match. Germline V gene data show CDR1 as SNHLY and CDR2 as FYNNEI. CDR3 DNA sequence: TGTGCCAGCAGTCGGGACAGCAATGAAAAACTGTTTTTT. As protein: CASSRDSNEKLFF.

The gene calls are TRBV11-2 and TRBJ2-2; 7 bases are shared with TRBD1. The V gene end was trimmed by 7 bases and the J gene end by 5 bases; junction bases not matched to a gene: 7. The CDR3 covers 14 residues. Germline loops: CDR1 SGHAT, CDR2 FQNNGV. DNA for the CDR3: TGTGCCAGCAACTCCGACAGGGCGACCGGGGAGCTGTTTTTT. The encoded protein is CASNSDRATGELFF.